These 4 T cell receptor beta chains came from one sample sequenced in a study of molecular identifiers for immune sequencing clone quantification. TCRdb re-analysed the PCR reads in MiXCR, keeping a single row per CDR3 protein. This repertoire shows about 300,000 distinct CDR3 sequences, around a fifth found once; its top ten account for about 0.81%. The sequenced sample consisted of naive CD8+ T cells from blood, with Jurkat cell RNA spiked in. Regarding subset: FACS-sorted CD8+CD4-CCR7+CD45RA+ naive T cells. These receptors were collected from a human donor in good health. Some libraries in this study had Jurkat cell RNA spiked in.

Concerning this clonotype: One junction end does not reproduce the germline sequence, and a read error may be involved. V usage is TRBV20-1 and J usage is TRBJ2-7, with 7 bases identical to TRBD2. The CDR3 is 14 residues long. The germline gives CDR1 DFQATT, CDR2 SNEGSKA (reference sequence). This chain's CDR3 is CSARGVGSSYERYF. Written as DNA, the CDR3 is TGCAGTGCTCGGGGGGTGGGGAGCTCCTACGAGCGGTACTTC.

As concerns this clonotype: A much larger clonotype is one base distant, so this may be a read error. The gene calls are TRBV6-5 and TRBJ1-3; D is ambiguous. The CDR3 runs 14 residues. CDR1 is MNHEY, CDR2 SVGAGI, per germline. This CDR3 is CASTTRFSGDTIYF. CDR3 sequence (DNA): TGTGCCAGCACGACAAGGTTCTCTGGAGACACCATATATTTT.

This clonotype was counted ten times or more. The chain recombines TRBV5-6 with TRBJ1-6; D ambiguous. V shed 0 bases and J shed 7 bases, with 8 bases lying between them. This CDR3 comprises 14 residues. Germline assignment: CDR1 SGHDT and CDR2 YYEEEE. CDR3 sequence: CASSLDSLNSPLHF. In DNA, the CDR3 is TGTGCCAGCAGCTTGGACAGTTTGAATTCACCCCTCCACTTT.

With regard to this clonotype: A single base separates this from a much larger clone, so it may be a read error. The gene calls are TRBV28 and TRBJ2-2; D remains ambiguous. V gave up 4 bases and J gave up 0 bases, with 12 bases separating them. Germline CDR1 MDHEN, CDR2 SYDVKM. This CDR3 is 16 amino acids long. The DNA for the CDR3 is TGTGCCAGCAGTTCACGGACGGTTACGAACACCGGGGAGCTGTTTTTT. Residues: CASSSRTVTNTGELFF.